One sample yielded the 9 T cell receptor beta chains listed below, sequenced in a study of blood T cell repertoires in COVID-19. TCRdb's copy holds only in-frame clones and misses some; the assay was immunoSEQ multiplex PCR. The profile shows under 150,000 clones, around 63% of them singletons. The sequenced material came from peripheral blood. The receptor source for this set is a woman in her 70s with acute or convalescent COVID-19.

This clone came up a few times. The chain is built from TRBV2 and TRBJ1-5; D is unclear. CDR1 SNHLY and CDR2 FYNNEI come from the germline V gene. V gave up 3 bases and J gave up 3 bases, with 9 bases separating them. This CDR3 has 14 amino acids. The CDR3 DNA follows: TGTGCCAGCAGTGACGGCGGGGTCAATCAGCCCCAGCATTTT. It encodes CASSDGGVNQPQHF.

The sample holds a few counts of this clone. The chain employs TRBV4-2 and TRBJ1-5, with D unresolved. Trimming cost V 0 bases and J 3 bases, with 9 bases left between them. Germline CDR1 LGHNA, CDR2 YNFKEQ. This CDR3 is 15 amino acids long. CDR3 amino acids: CASSQDHKFNQPQHF. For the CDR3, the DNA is TGTGCCAGCAGCCAAGATCACAAGTTCAATCAGCCCCAGCATTTT.

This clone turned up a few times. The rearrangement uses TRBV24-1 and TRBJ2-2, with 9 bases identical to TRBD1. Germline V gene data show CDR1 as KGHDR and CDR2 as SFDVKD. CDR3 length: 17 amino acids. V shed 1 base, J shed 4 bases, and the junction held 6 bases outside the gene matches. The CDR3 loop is CATSDFTGGVGTGELFF. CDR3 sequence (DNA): TGTGCCACCAGTGATTTCACAGGGGGCGTCGGCACCGGGGAGCTGTTTTTT.

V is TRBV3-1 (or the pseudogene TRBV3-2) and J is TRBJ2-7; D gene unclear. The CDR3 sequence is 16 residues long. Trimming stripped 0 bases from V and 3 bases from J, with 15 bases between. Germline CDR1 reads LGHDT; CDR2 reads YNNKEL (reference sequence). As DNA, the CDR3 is TGTGCCAGCAGCCAAGATGGAGCCTACCGTGGCTACGAGCAGTACTTC. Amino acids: CASSQDGAYRGYEQYF.

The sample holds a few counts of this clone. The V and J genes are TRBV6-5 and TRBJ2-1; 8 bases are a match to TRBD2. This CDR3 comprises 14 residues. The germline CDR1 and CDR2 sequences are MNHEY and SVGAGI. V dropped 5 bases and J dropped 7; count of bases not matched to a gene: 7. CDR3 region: CASSMRRGGNEQFF. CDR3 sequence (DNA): TGTGCCAGCAGTATGAGACGCGGGGGGAATGAGCAGTTCTTC.

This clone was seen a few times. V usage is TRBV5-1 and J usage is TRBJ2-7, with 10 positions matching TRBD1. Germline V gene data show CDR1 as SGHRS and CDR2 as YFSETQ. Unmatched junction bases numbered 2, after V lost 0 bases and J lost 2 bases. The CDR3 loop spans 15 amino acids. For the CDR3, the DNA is TGCGCCAGCAGCTTGGAAGGGACAGGGGCCTACGAGCAGTACTTC. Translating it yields CASSLEGTGAYEQYF. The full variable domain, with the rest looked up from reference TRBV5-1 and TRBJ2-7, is KAGVTQTPRYLIKTRGQQVTLSCSPISGHRSVSWYQQTPGQGLQFLFEYFSETQRNKGNFPGRFSGRQFSNSRSEMNVSTLELGDSALYLCASSLEGTGAYEQYFGPGTRLTVT.

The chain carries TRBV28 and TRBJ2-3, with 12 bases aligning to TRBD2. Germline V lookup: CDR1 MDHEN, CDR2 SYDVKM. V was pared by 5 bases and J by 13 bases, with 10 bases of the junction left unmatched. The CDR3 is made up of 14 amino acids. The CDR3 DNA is TGTGCCAGCAGTCTTGAGACTAGCGGGGGTGAGAAGTATTTT. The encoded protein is CASSLETSGGEKYF.

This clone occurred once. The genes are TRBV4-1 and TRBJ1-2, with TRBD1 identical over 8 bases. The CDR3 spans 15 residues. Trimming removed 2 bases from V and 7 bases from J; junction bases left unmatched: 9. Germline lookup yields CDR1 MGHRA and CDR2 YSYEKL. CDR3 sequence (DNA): TGCGCCAGCAGCCAACCCGGACAGGGTGGGGTTGGCTACACCTTC. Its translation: CASSQPGQGGVGYTF.

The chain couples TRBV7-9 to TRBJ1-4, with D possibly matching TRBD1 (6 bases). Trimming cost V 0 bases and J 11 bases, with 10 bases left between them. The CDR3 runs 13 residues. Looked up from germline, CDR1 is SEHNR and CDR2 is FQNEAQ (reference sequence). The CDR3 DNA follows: TGTGCCAGCAGCTTAGCGGGTCAGGGGAAACTGTTTTTT. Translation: CASSLAGQGKLFF.